This TCR beta chain is from a study of blood T cell repertoires in COVID-19. Looking at the study overall: Acute and convalescent COVID-19 samples came from the United States, Italy and Spain.

Membership in each cohort depended on participant-reported clinical history. As handled by the study authors: Using reference gene primer amplification, nucleated cell counts were estimated. Generated by immunoSEQ multiplex PCR, the TCRdb table keeps only in-frame clones and is missing some. V, J and clone size reflect that table, while D and trimming were determined from the DNA. The table lists about 310,000 clones, 89% of them singletons, with 9.5% in the top ten. The CDR3 extends over 14 amino acids. Germline V lookup: CDR1 SGHDT, CDR2 YYEEEE. Trimming took 4 bases from V and 5 from J, leaving 15 bases between them.

What was sequenced was PBMCs or T cells enriched from blood (not recorded which). The chain couples TRBV5-6 to TRBJ2-5; TRBD2 is a possible D gene (6 bases). This clonotype originated in a woman aged 35 to 49 who had recovered from COVID-19. The CDR3: CASSPAGTSETQYF. DNA of the CDR3: TGTGCCAGCAGCCCCGCGGGGACCTCGGAGACCCAGTACTTC.